Shown below are 30 T cell receptor beta chains from a single sample sequenced in a study of chemoradiotherapy in HPV16-positive cancers. Profiling relied on immunoSEQ multiplex PCR, and the TCRdb table lists in-frame clones only, not all of them. The sample carries a few thousand clones, roughly 79% recorded once. The sequencing here drew on tumor tissue, taken from a patient who underwent chemoradiotherapy. The receptors come from a human donor with HPV-associated anogenital cancer.

The genes are TRBV19 and TRBJ2-3; 7 nucleotides match TRBD1. With 4 bases clipped from V and 0 bases from J, the junction kept 1 base outside the gene matches. This CDR3 spans 14 amino acids. In germline, CDR1 is LNHDA, CDR2 SQIVND (reference sequence). This chain's CDR3 is CASSRQGSTDTQYF. The CDR3 region has the DNA TGTGCCAGTAGTAGACAGGGCAGCACAGATACGCAGTATTTT.

About this clone itself: The junction does not match germline at one end; this may be a read error. This rearrangement joins TRBV4-2 to TRBJ1-1; D gene unclear. Germline V lookup: CDR1 LGHNA, CDR2 YNFKEQ. The CDR3 runs 17 residues. The CDR3, as DNA: TGTGCCAGCAGCCAAGATTCTAGATCCGCAAGAAACACTAAAGCTTTCTTT. The encoded protein is CASSQDSRSARNTKAFF.

The chain combines TRBV10-3 with TRBJ2-7, with D tentatively TRBD2 (6 bases). Trimming stripped 2 bases from V and 0 bases from J, with 14 bases between. The CDR3 runs to 16 residues. Germline loops: CDR1 ENHRY, CDR2 SYGVKD. CDR3 sequence reads: CAISEGDRDSSYEQYF. CDR3 bases: TGTGCCATCAGTGAGGGGGACCGGGACTCCTCCTACGAGCAGTACTTC.

V is TRBV2 and J is TRBJ1-2; TRBD1 agrees at 12 bases. CDR3 size: 14 residues. The V gene end was trimmed by 4 bases and the J gene end by 10 bases; junction bases not matched to a gene: 7. Germline loops: CDR1 SNHLY, CDR2 FYNNEI. CDR3 amino acids: CASSAPGTGGDYTF. CDR3 DNA sequence: TGTGCCAGCAGTGCCCCCGGGACAGGGGGCGACTACACCTTC.

The DNA of the CDR3 is TGTGCCAGCTCCCCCGGGACAGGGACAGAGACCCAGTACTTC. Protein product: CASSPGTGTETQYF. The V call is TRBV18, the J call TRBJ2-5, with TRBD1 matching 9 bases. CDR1 KGHSH and CDR2 LQKENI come from the germline V gene. Trimming cost V 6 bases and J 4 bases; bases outside gene matches: 6. This CDR3 spans 14 amino acids.

The V and J genes are TRBV28 and TRBJ2-7, with D perhaps given as TRBD1 or TRBD2 (6 bases each). Per the germline V gene, CDR1 is MDHEN and CDR2 is SYDVKM. Trimming cost V 3 bases and J 5 bases, with 17 bases left between them. This CDR3 contains 15 residues. The chain's CDR3 is CASSFSPGARNEQYF. CDR3 sequence (DNA): TGTGCCAGCAGTTTCTCACCGGGGGCTAGGAACGAGCAGTACTTC.

J is TRBJ2-1 and V is TRBV7-3, with TRBD2 matching 7 bases. The CDR3 has 15 residues. Germline values: CDR1 SGHTA, CDR2 FQGTGA. V gave up 1 base and J gave up 5 bases; unmatched junction bases: 5. CDR3 residues: CASSLIASGHNEQFF. Written as DNA, the CDR3 is TGTGCCAGCAGCTTAATAGCTAGCGGCCACAATGAGCAGTTCTTC.

The chain carries TRBV6-1 and TRBJ2-3; D unclear. Deletions cut 0 bases from V and 4 bases from J, with 8 bases between. Germline lookup yields CDR1 MNHNS and CDR2 SASEGT. This CDR3 contains 14 residues. CDR3 nucleotides: TGTGCCAGCAGTGAAGCTAAAGAACCAGATACGCAGTATTTT. This translates into CASSEAKEPDTQYF.

The rearrangement joins TRBV5-1 to TRBJ1-1; no definite D call. CDR1 is SGHRS and CDR2 is YFSETQ in the germline V gene. The CDR3 length is 12 residues. The V end lost 0 bases, the J end lost 6 bases, and 6 bases lay between the germline ends. Here the CDR3 DNA reads TGCGCCAGCAGCTTGGCCGGGTCTGAAGCTTTCTTT. This translates into CASSLAGSEAFF.

The rearrangement links TRBV6-5 to TRBJ2-1; D is undetermined. Trimming shortened V by 5 bases and J by 7 bases, and 12 bases separated the two germline ends. The CDR3 loop spans 13 amino acids. Per the germline V gene, CDR1 is MNHEY and CDR2 is SVGAGI. CDR3 nucleotide sequence: TGTGCCAGCAGTCAATTAGGAGAAAATGAGCAGTTCTTC. Its protein product is CASSQLGENEQFF.

In its sample, this clone was seen once. V is TRBV28 and J is TRBJ2-1, with 8 bases aligning to TRBD1. After removal of 4 bases from V and 6 bases from J, the junction contained 17 bases not matched to a gene. Germline values: CDR1 MDHEN, CDR2 SYDVKM. The CDR3 contains 18 residues. The CDR3 bases are TGTGCCAGCAGTTCCCCCCGGGTGCGCGGGACAGGAGGCAATGAGCAGTTCTTC. Its translation: CASSSPRVRGTGGNEQFF.

This rearrangement joins TRBV27 to TRBJ1-6; 8 positions match TRBD1. CDR1 and CDR2 (germline): MNHEY, SMNVEV (reference sequence). The CDR3 length is 14 residues. V shed 7 bases and J 10 bases; nucleotides not matched to a gene: 9. The CDR3 region is CASTGQGGGSPLHF. CDR3 coding DNA: TGTGCCAGCACCGGACAGGGCGGAGGCTCACCCCTCCACTTT.

This sequence joins TRBV19 and TRBJ2-2; 13 nucleotides line up with TRBD2. Germline V gene data show CDR1 as LNHDA and CDR2 as SQIVND (reference sequence). The V and J ends lost 11 bases and 3 bases, in that order; junction bases with no gene match: 6. The length of the CDR3 is 15 residues. CDR3 protein: CAARLAGGHTGELFF. As DNA, the CDR3 is TGTGCCGCCCGACTAGCGGGGGGACACACCGGGGAGCTGTTTTTT.

The genes are TRBV19 and TRBJ1-2, with TRBD1 as a possible D gene (5 bases). The germline V gene has CDR1 LNHDA and CDR2 SQIVND (reference sequence). Trimming shortened V by 10 bases and J by 3 bases, and 18 bases separated the two germline ends. This CDR3 contains 14 residues. The CDR3 region is CAISGTGKDYGYTF. The DNA of the CDR3 is TGTGCCATTTCTGGGACGGGGAAGGACTATGGCTACACCTTC.

The chain couples TRBV6-4 to TRBJ2-4; 10 nucleotides agree with TRBD1. Germline CDR1 is MRHNA and CDR2 is SNTAGT. Unmatched junction bases numbered 5, after V lost 5 bases and J lost 4 bases. CDR3 length: 15 amino acids. In DNA form, the CDR3 reads TGTGCCAGCAGTTCCCCGGGACAGGGGAAAAACATTCAGTACTTC. Translation gives CASSSPGQGKNIQYF.

The V and J genes are TRBV27 and TRBJ2-7; tentative D call: TRBD1 (6 bases). Germline values: CDR1 MNHEY, CDR2 SMNVEV (reference sequence). Trimming removed 5 bases from V and 4 bases from J, with 18 bases in between. This CDR3 is 15 amino acids long. The CDR3 DNA reads TGTGCCAGCAGTGTTGGGGGCATCCGGTTGTACGAGCAGTACTTC. Translation gives CASSVGGIRLYEQYF.

This clone was counted only a few times. The rearrangement links TRBV11-2 to TRBJ2-2, with D perhaps matching TRBD1 or TRBD2 (5 bases each). This CDR3 has 14 amino acids. CDR1 and CDR2 (germline): SGHAT, FQNNGV. Trimming cost V 8 bases and J 7 bases, with 17 bases left between them. CDR3 DNA sequence: TGTGCCAGCCGGGCAAGGGGAGAAGGCGGGGAGCTGTTTTTT. Translation: CASRARGEGGELFF.

V and J are TRBV11-1 and TRBJ1-2; TRBD1 aligns across 7 bases. Germline values: CDR1 SGHAT, CDR2 FQDESV (reference sequence). V gave up 4 bases and J gave up 0 bases; unmatched junction bases: 8. The length of the CDR3 is 16 residues. CDR3 sequence: CASSYPGQEANYGYTF. CDR3 in DNA: TGTGCCAGCAGCTATCCCGGACAGGAAGCTAACTATGGCTACACCTTC.

This clone showed up just once. The chain combines TRBV21-1 with TRBJ1-4. TRBV21-1 constitutes a pseudogene. The CDR3 totals 14 residues. CDR3 sequence: CASRSVQGHEKLFF. CDR3 coding DNA: TGTGCCAGCAGGTCCGTACAAGGGCATGAAAAACTGTTTTTT.

J is TRBJ2-1 and V is TRBV5-1, with TRBD1 as a possible D gene (5 bases). V was trimmed by 4 bases and J by 0 bases, leaving 14 bases between them. Germline lookup yields CDR1 SGHRS and CDR2 YFSETQ. There are 16 residues in the CDR3. Written as DNA, the CDR3 is TGCGCCAGCAGCATGCGACAGCCGAGCTCCTACAATGAGCAGTTCTTC. It yields the protein CASSMRQPSSYNEQFF. Complete variable domain (other parts from reference TRBV5-1 and TRBJ2-1): KAGVTQTPRYLIKTRGQQVTLSCSPISGHRSVSWYQQTPGQGLQFLFEYFSETQRNKGNFPGRFSGRQFSNSRSEMNVSTLELGDSALYLCASSMRQPSSYNEQFFGPGTRLTVL.

The chain has TRBV19 and TRBJ2-7, with 8 bases fitting TRBD1. The germline gives CDR1 LNHDA, CDR2 SQIVND (reference sequence). The length of the CDR3 is 15 residues. V dropped 1 base and J dropped 0; count of bases not matched to a gene: 2. CDR3 in amino acids: CASSIVGTGSYEQYF. As DNA, the CDR3 is TGTGCCAGTAGTATAGTGGGGACAGGCTCCTACGAGCAGTACTTC. Together with reference TRBV19 and TRBJ2-7, the CDR3 gives the full variable domain: DGGITQSPKYLFRKEGQNVTLSCEQNLNHDAMYWYRQDPGQGLRLIYYSQIVNDFQKGDIAEGYSVSREKKESFPLTVTSAQKNPTAFYLCASSIVGTGSYEQYFGPGTRLTVT.

This clone has just a few counts. The chain employs TRBV19 and TRBJ1-2; no reliable D call. V was cut by 5 bases and J by 8 bases, with 21 bases left in between. In germline, CDR1 is LNHDA, CDR2 SQIVND (reference sequence). The length of the CDR3 is 15 residues. This chain's CDR3 is CASSSPGAVKGGYTF. For the CDR3, the DNA is TGTGCCAGTAGTTCCCCAGGTGCCGTGAAGGGAGGCTACACCTTC.

V gene TRBV21-1 combines with J gene TRBJ2-7. TRBV21-1 is annotated as a pseudogene. The CDR3 is 11 residues long. The CDR3, as DNA: TGTGCCAGCAGCAAAGGGTACGAGCAGTACTTC. Its protein is CASSKGYEQYF.

A few counts support this clone. This sequence joins TRBV10-2 and TRBJ2-7; D may be TRBD1 or TRBD2 (5 bases each). CDR1 and CDR2 (germline): WSHSY, SAAADI. V shed 2 bases and J shed 3 bases, with 11 bases lying between them. This CDR3 region has 14 residues. As DNA, the CDR3 is TGCGCCAGCAGTGAGGGGGGAAGGCACTACGAGCAGTACTTC. It encodes CASSEGGRHYEQYF.

V usage is TRBV18 and J usage is TRBJ2-5; 11 nucleotides line up with TRBD2. CDR1 and CDR2 (germline): KGHSH, LQKENI. Trimming cost V 1 base and J 3 bases; bases outside gene matches: 10. This CDR3 has 18 residues. CDR3 nucleotide sequence: TGTGCCAGCTCACCACGGCCTAGCGGGGGGCCAAGGGAAGAGACCCAGTACTTC. This encodes CASSPRPSGGPREETQYF.

Here the CDR3 reads CASSQDFSSYNSPLHF. CDR3 coding DNA: TGTGCCAGCAGCCAAGATTTTAGCTCCTATAATTCACCCCTCCACTTT. The V and J genes are TRBV4-2 and TRBJ1-6; no clear D gene. Deletions cut 0 bases from V and 0 bases from J, with 6 bases between. From germline, CDR1 is LGHNA and CDR2 YNFKEQ. This CDR3 spans 16 amino acids.

The chain carries TRBV14 and TRBJ2-7, with 10 positions matching TRBD2. The CDR3 contains 13 residues. Germline V gene lookup returns CDR1 SGHDN and CDR2 FVKESK. The junction had 10 bases not matched to a gene; V was cut back by 10 bases and J by 7 bases. The chain's CDR3 is CATGLAALLEQYF. As DNA, the CDR3 is TGTGCCACTGGACTAGCGGCTCTCTTGGAGCAGTACTTC.

The chain employs TRBV6-4 and TRBJ2-3; the D gene is possibly TRBD2 (6 bases). The CDR3 length is 15 residues. Trimming removed 0 bases from V and 8 bases from J, with 15 bases in between. Germline CDR1 MRHNA, CDR2 SNTAGT. The chain's CDR3 is CASSDSGGSLGTQYF. The CDR3 nucleotides read TGTGCCAGCAGTGACTCTGGGGGGTCATTAGGTACGCAGTATTTT.

The rearrangement links TRBV5-1 to TRBJ2-1, with 7 bases fitting TRBD2. CDR1 SGHRS and CDR2 YFSETQ come from the germline V gene. V shed 4 bases and J 0 bases; nucleotides not matched to a gene: 7. The CDR3 has 16 amino acids. CDR3: CASSRTGTNSYNEQFF. In DNA form, the CDR3 reads TGCGCCAGCAGCCGAACCGGGACTAACTCCTACAATGAGCAGTTCTTC. The entire variable domain, with the rest obtained from reference TRBV5-1 and TRBJ2-1, is as follows: KAGVTQTPRYLIKTRGQQVTLSCSPISGHRSVSWYQQTPGQGLQFLFEYFSETQRNKGNFPGRFSGRQFSNSRSEMNVSTLELGDSALYLCASSRTGTNSYNEQFFGPGTRLTVL.

V usage is TRBV2 and J usage is TRBJ1-3, with no clear D. This CDR3 has 13 amino acids. V gave up 8 bases and J gave up 0 bases, with 8 bases separating them. From germline, CDR1 is SNHLY and CDR2 FYNNEI. CDR3 amino acids: CASGRNSGNTIYF. In DNA, the CDR3 is TGTGCCAGCGGACGGAACTCTGGAAACACCATATATTTT.